Included here is one T cell receptor (beta chain) sequence, with context. No cognate antigen has been identified for it. Per-nucleotide qualities are absent, and no much larger clonotype sits a single base away. This sample is part of a study of a mutant IDH1 vaccine in newly diagnosed glioma (dated by TCRdb to about 2021). Regarding the study in general: Eight vaccinations were administered to patients in weeks 1, 3, 5, 7, 11, 15, 19 and 23, corresponding to visits V03 through V10. Peripheral blood was drawn at six visits: V03 (baseline), V05, V07, V10, V12 and V13. Vaccination started 4-6 weeks after radiotherapy alone, or was given together with temozolomide cycles in the groups whose treatment included chemotherapy. For exploratory analyses, 25 to 30 treated patients had longitudinal TCRB deep sequencing done wherever samples were available. Of the 25 to 40 patients who were treated, approximately 60% were male and around 40% were female, and the mean age was around 43 years. Prior to enrollment, patients had been given standard therapy consisting of radiotherapy alone, temozolomide alone, or radiochemotherapy with temozolomide, with the combination given to most patients. Points the paper makes about the study in general: No apparent relationship was observed between pseudoprogression and alterations in the top peripheral T cell clonotypes detected by TCRB sequencing. Immune responses induced by the vaccine were seen in roughly 95% of patients across multiple MHC alleles. It was noted by the authors that analyses of patient blood samples could not be reproduced owing to sample limitations. Selection of PBMC samples for TCRB deep sequencing was based on availability.

Its CDR3 holds 17 amino acids, cysteine through phenylalanine. The retained sequence is limited to the CDR3, 51 bases, with the frame set at the first base. CDR1 SGHNT and CDR2 YYREEE were looked up in the germline V gene (reference sequence). V lost 5 bases and J lost 1 base, and the count of bases not matched to a germline gene is 10. Library construction relied on the immunoSEQ multiplex PCR assay. Rearranged TCR beta chain sequences were amplified using the hsTCRB Kit according to the manufacturer's protocol. An Illumina MiSeq was used to sequence the TCRB libraries. The authors' pipeline ran thus. The proprietary platform of the kit vendor was used for demultiplexing, trimming and gene mapping. In its TCRdb copy, this immuneACCESS table keeps in-frame sequences only and misses some clones. Where compared with another copy, unresolved V genes explain less than half of these, and the others have no known cause. V and J calls and clone size come straight from that table; D and trimming were deduced from the DNA. The sample table records 82,000 or so clones; roughly 85% of these occur just once. The ten top clones hold approximately 2.3% of the sample.

What the time point label conveys for this sample: week 23, last vaccination. A 20-mer mutant IDH1 peptide at 300 micrograms in Montanide made up each vaccine dose, which was injected subcutaneously together with topical imiquimod. All donors had newly diagnosed IDH1-mutant astrocytomas of WHO grade 3 or 4 that showed loss of nuclear ATRX. The samples were drawn from NOA16, a multicentre, single-arm, open-label phase I trial in Germany that tested a mutant IDH1 peptide vaccine in humans for the first time. Genomic DNA for TCRB sequencing was extracted from EDTA blood using the DNeasy Blood and Tissue Kit.

The TCR originated in a man aged 25-45 years with glioma. Some clones in this sample may be carry-over from other donors' samples. The chain joins TRBV5-4 to TRBJ2-3; 10 nucleotides in the junction match TRBD2. Sample: PBMCs, taken from a glioma patient whose treatment included an IDH1 peptide vaccine. The CDR3 region: CASRGLADGRRTDTQYF. The DNA sequence is as follows: TGTGCCAGCAGAGGACTAGCGGACGGACGCCGCACAGATACGCAGTATTTT.